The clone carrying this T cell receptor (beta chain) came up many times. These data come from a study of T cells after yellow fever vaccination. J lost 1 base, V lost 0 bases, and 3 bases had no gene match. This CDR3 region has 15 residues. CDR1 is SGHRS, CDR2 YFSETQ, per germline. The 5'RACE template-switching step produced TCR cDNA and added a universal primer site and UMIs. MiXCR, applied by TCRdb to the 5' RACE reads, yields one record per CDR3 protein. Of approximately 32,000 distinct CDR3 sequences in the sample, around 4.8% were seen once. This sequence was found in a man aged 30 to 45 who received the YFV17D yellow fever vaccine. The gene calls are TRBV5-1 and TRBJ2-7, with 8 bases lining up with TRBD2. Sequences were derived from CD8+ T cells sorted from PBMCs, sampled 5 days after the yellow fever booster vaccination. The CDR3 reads CASSLVPGGSYEQYF. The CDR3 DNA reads TGCGCCAGCAGCTTGGTCCCGGGAGGGTCCTACGAGCAGTACTTC.